The rows below give T cell receptor beta chains drawn from one sample of a study of shared clonotypes between healthy human individuals. The table came from immunoSEQ multiplex PCR; TCRdb's copy has only in-frame clones and leaves some out. Altogether about 800,000 clones are present, just over 95% being singletons, with the ten largest covering over 0.2%. The material sequenced was naive CD8+ T cells sorted from blood. These receptors were obtained from a man aged 30-40 years in good health. CDR3s include the opening cysteine and the closing phenylalanine or tryptophan. A D gene is named only where the DNA matches it firmly. Not all rows give a size; the values are once, few, many and, for expanded clones, a class.

cdr3_nt	cdr3_aa	clone_size	d_call	v_call	j_call	cdr3_length
TGTGCCAGCTCACCGCCGGGACAGGGGTACGAGCAGTACTTC	CASSPPGQGYEQYF	.	TRBD1	TRBV6-5	TRBJ2-7	14
TGCAGCGTTACCGGGACTAGCTCTTACGATGAGCAGTTCTTC	CSVTGTSSYDEQFF	.	TRBD2	TRBV29-1	TRBJ2-1	14
TGTGCCAGCAGCTTAGAAGCTAGCGGATCCTACGAGCAGTACTTC	CASSLEASGSYEQYF	.	TRBD2	TRBV7-6	TRBJ2-7	15
TGCGCCAGCAGCCGCGGACTAGCGGGAGAGGATACGCAGTATTTT	CASSRGLAGEDTQYF	.	TRBD2	TRBV5-1	TRBJ2-3	15
TGTGCCAGTAGTATAGCCCCACTAAGCGTTAATGAGCAGTTCTTC	CASSIAPLSVNEQFF	once	.	TRBV19	TRBJ2-1	15
TGTGCCAGCAGCTTGGGTGGGAGCACCTACGAGCAGTACTTC	CASSLGGSTYEQYF	.	.	TRBV5-6	TRBJ2-7	14
TGTGCCAGCAATGCGGCAGAAGCTTTCTTT	CASNAAEAFF	.	.	TRBV7-2	TRBJ1-1	10
TGTGCCAGCAGCCCTTGGCAGGAGGAGACCCAGTACTTC	CASSPWQEETQYF	.	.	TRBV7-9	TRBJ2-5	13
TGTGCCAGCAGTTACTCGGGACAGGGAGCAGATACGCAGTATTTT	CASSYSGQGADTQYF	.	TRBD1	TRBV6-5	TRBJ2-3	15
TGTGCCAGCAGTTTATACGCGGGAGATTGGGACGAGCAGTACTTC	CASSLYAGDWDEQYF	.	TRBD2	TRBV27	TRBJ2-7	15
TGTGCCAGCAGCCCACCCACCCGGGACTCCGGAGCCTACGAGCAGTACTTC	CASSPPTRDSGAYEQYF	.	.	TRBV7-9	TRBJ2-7	17
TGTGCTAGTGGTTTGCGTGGGGATACGCAGTATTTT	CASGLRGDTQYF	.	.	TRBV12-5	TRBJ2-3	12
TGTGCCAGCAGCTTAGACCCCGGGACAGGGTTGAAGACCGGGGAGCTGTTTTTT	CASSLDPGTGLKTGELFF	.	TRBD1	TRBV7-7	TRBJ2-2	18
TGTGCCAGCAGCTTAGAGGGATTCAATGAGCAGTTCTTC	CASSLEGFNEQFF	.	.	TRBV11-2	TRBJ2-1	13
TGTGGTATAGGTCCGGGAATCTACAATGAGCAGTTCTTC	CGIGPGIYNEQFF	.	.	TRBV10-3	TRBJ2-1	13
TGTGCCAGCAGCCAAGGGCTAGCGGGAGCCTACGAGCAGTACTTC	CASSQGLAGAYEQYF	.	TRBD2	TRBV14	TRBJ2-7	15
TGTGCCAGCAGTTACCCCGAGATTTCAGGCCAAGAGACCCAGTACTTC	CASSYPEISGQETQYF	.	.	TRBV6-6	TRBJ2-5	16